This TCR beta chain was identified during a study of shared clonotypes between healthy human individuals. The CDR3 has 14 amino acids. Germline CDR1 reads SGHTA; CDR2 reads FQGNSA. The germline V and J ends were trimmed by 4 bases and 2 bases, with 12 bases remaining between them. Libraries were prepared by immunoSEQ multiplex PCR; TCRdb keeps only in-frame clonotypes and omits some of them. The table includes around 1,000,000 clones, 77% detected once. The specimen was memory CD4+ T cells from PBMCs. Subset in this sample: CD45RA-negative fraction. The receptor's source is a man between 18 and 35 years old in good health. Some clones in this sample may be carry-over from other donors' samples. The V gene is TRBV7-2, the J gene TRBJ2-7; D is undetermined. The CDR3, as DNA: TGTGCCAGCAGCTCAGGACCACCTACCTACGAGCAGTACTTC. Translated: CASSSGPPTYEQYF. The full variable domain, completed using reference TRBV7-2 and TRBJ2-7, is GAGVSQSPSNKVTEKGKDVELRCDPISGHTALYWYRQSLGQGLEFLIYFQGNSAPDKSGLPSDRFSAERTGGSVSTLTIQRTQQEDSAVYLCASSSGPPTYEQYFGPGTRLTVT.